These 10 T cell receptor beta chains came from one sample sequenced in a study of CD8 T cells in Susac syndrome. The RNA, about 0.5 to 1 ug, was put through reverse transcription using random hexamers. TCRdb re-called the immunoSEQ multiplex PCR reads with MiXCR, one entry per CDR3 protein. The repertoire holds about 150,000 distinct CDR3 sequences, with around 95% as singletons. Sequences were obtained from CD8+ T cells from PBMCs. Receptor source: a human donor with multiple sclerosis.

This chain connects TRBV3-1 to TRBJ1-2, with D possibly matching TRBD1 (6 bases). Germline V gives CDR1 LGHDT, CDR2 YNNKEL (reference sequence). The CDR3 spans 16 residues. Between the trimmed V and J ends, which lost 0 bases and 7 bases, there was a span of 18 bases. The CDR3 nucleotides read TGTGCCAGCAGCCAAGATTCGGCAGGGGCGAGAGGTGGCTACACCTTC. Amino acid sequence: CASSQDSAGARGGYTF. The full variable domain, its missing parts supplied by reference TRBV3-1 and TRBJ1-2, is DTAVSQTPKYLVTQMGNDKSIKCEQNLGHDTMYWYKQDSKKFLKIMFSYNNKELIINETVPNRFSPKSPDKAHLNLHINSLELGDSAVYFCASSQDSAGARGGYTFGSGTRLTVV.

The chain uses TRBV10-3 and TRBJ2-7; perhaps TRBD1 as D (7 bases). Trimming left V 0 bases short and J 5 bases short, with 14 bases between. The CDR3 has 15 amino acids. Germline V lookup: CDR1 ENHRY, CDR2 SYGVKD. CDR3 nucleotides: TGTGCCATCAGTGAGTCGGCGGGACAGAGGGACGAGCAGTACTTC. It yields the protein CAISESAGQRDEQYF.

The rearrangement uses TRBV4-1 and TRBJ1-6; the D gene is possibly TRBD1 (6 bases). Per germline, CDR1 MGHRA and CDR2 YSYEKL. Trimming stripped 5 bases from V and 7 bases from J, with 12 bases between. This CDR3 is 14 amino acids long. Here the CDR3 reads CASSTRTANSPLHF. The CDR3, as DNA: TGCGCCAGCAGCACGCGGACAGCCAATTCACCCCTCCACTTT.

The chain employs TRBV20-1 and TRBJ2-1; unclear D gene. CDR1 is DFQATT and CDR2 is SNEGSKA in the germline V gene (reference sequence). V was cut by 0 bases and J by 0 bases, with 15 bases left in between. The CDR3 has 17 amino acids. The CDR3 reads CSARDRSGPSSYNEQFF. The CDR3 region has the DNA TGCAGTGCTAGAGATCGGTCGGGTCCCAGCTCCTACAATGAGCAGTTCTTC.

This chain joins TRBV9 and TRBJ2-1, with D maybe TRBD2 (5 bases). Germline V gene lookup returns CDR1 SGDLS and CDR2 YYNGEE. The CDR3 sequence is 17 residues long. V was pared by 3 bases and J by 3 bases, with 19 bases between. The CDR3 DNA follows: TGTGCCAGCAGCGCCGCGGGTCGCATGCTCCACTACAATGAGCAGTTCTTC. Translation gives CASSAAGRMLHYNEQFF.

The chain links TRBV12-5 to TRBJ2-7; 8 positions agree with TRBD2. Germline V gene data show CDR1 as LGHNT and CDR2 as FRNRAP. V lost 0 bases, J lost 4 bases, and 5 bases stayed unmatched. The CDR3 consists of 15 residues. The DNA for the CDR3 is TGTGCTAGTGGTTTGGTGGTAGCGGGAAAATACGAGCAGTACTTC. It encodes CASGLVVAGKYEQYF.

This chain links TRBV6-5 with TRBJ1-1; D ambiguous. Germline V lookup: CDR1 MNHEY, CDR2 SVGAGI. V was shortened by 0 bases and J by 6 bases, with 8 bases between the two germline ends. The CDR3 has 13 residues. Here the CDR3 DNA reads TGTGCCAGCAGTTACTCTCGGTCAGCTGAAGCTTTCTTT. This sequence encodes CASSYSRSAEAFF.

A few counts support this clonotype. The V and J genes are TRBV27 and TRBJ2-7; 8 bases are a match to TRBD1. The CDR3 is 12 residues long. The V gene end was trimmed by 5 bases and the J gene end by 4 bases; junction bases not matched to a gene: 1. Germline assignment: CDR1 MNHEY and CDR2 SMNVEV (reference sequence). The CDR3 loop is CASSDRGYEQYF. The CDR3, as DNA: TGTGCCAGCAGTGACAGGGGTTACGAGCAGTACTTC.

DNA for the CDR3: TGTGCCAGCAGCTTCTCTAGTGCCCTCGACAGGGTATCCGGCTACACCTTC. Its protein product is CASSFSSALDRVSGYTF. The chain joins TRBV7-9 to TRBJ1-2; 7 bases match TRBD1. Germline V lookup: CDR1 SEHNR, CDR2 FQNEAQ (reference sequence). The CDR3 loop spans 17 amino acids. V lost 3 bases to trimming and J lost 8 bases; unmatched junction nucleotides: 18. Full variable domain (rest looked up from reference TRBV7-9 and TRBJ1-2): DTGVSQNPRHKITKRGQNVTFRCDPISEHNRLYWYRQTLGQGPEFLTYFQNEAQLEKSRLLSDRFSAERPKGSFSTLEIQRTEQGDSAMYLCASSFSSALDRVSGYTFGSGTRLTVV.

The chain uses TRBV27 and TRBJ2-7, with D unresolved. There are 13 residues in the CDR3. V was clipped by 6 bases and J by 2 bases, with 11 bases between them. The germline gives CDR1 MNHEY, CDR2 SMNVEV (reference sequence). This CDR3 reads CASSPVAPYEQYF. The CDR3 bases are TGTGCCAGCAGCCCCGTAGCCCCCTACGAGCAGTACTTC.